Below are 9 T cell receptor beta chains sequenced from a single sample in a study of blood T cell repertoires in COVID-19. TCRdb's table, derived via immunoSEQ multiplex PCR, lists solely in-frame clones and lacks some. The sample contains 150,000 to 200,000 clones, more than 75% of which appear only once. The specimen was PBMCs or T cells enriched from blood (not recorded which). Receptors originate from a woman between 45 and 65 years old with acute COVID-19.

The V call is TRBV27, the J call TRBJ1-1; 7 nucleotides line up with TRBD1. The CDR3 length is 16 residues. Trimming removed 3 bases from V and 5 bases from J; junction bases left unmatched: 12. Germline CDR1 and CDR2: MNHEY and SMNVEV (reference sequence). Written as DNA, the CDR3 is TGTGCCAGCAGTTTTTATAGACAGGGCGGAGGAACTGAAGCTTTCTTT. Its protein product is CASSFYRQGGGTEAFF.

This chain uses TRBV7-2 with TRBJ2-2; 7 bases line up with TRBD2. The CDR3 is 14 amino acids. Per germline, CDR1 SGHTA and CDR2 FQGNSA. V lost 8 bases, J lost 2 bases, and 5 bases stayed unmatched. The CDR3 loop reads CASCRDYNTGELFF. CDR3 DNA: TGTGCCAGCTGCCGGGACTACAACACCGGGGAGCTGTTTTTT.

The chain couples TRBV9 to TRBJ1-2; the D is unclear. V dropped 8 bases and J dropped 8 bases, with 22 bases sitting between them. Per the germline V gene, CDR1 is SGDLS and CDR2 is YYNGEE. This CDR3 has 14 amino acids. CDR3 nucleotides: TGTGCCAGTCGGGAGGTCTTTTCCCTTCAGGGCTACACCTTC. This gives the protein CASREVFSLQGYTF.

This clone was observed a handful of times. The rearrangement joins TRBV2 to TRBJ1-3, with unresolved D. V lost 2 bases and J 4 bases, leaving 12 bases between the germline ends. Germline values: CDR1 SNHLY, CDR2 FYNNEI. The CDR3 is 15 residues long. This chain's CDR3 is CASSESAGPGNTIYF. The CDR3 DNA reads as TGTGCCAGCAGTGAATCGGCAGGCCCAGGAAACACCATATATTTT.

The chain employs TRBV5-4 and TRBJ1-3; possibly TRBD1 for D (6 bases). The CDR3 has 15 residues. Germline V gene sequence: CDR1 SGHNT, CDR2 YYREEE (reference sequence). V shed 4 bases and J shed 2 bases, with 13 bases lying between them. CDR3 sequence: CASSRGAGPGNTIYF. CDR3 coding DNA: TGTGCCAGCAGCCGGGGGGCCGGGCCTGGAAACACCATATATTTT.

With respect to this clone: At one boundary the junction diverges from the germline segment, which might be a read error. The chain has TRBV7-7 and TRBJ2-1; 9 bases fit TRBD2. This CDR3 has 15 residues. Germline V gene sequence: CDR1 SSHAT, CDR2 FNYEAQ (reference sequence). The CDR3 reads CASSLSSRGGGEQFF. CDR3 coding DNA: TGTGCTAGCAGCTTATCTTCGCGGGGGGGAGGTGAGCAGTTCTTC.

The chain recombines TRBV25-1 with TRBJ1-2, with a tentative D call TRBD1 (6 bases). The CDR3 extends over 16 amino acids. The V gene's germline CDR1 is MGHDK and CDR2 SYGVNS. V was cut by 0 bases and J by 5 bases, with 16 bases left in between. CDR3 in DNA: TGTGCCAGCAGTGAATACCTTGGGACATCGATATATGGCTACACCTTC. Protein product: CASSEYLGTSIYGYTF.

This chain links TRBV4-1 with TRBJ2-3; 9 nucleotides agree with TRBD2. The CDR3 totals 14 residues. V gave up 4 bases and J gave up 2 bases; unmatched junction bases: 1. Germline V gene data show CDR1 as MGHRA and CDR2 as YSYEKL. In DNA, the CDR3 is TGCGCCAGCAGCCTAGCGGGGGACACAGATACGCAGTATTTT. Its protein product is CASSLAGDTDTQYF.

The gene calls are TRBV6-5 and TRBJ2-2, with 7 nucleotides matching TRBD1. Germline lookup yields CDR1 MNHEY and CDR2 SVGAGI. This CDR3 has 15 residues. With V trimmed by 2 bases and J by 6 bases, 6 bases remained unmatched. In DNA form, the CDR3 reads TGTGCCAGCAGTTACGGGACAGTCACACCCGGGGAGCTGTTTTTT. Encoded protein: CASSYGTVTPGELFF.